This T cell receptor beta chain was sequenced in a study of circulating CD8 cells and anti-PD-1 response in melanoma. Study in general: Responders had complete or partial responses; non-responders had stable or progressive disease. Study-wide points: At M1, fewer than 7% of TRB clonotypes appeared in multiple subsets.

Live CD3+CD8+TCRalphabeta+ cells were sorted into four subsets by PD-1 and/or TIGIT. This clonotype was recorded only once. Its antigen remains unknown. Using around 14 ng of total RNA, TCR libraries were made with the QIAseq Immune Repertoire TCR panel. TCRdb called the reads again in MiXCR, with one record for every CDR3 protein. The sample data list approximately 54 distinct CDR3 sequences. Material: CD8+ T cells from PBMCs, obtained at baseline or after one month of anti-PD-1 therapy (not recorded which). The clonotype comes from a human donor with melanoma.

CDR3 residues: CASTLVADPLPVHEQYF. The CDR3 nucleotides read TGTGCCAGCACTCTTGTCGCGGATCCGCTCCCGGTCCACGAGCAGTACTTC. V and J are TRBV28 and TRBJ2-7; D is ambiguous. This CDR3 comprises 17 residues. The germline V gene encodes CDR1 MDHEN and CDR2 SYDVKM. Trimming cost V 7 bases and J 5 bases, with 27 bases left between them.